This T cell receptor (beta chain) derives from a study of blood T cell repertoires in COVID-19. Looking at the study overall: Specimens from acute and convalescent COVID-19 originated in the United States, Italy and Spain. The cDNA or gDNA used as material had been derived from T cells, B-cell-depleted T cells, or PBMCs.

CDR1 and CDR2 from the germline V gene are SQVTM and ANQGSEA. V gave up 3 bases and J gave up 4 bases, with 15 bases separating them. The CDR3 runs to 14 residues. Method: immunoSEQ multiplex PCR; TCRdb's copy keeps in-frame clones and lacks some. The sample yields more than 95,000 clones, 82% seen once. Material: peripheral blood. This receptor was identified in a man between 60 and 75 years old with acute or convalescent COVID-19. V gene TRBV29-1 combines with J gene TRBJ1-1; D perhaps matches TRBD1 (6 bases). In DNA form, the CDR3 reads TGCAGCGTTGACCCCCAGGGGATTGCCACTGAAGCTTTCTTT. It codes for CSVDPQGIATEAFF. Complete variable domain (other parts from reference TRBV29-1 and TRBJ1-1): SAVISQKPSRDICQRGTSLTIQCQVDSQVTMMFWYRQQPGQSLTLIATANQGSEATYESGFVIDKFPISRPNLTFSTLTVSNMSPEDSSIYLCSVDPQGIATEAFFGQGTRLTVV.